The sequence of this T cell receptor (beta chain) was determined in a study of T-cell reconstitution after alpha-beta-depleted transplantation in children. Study conclusions and caveats: There were reportedly several hundred expanded graft clones from which alpha-beta T cells came about two months after transplant. Diversity of TCRbeta at day 60 was high in some patients, arising from surviving recipient T cells and thymic progenitors. At the one-year point after transplant, T-cell counts and TCRbeta diversity were found to come mostly from T cells that had been newly produced.

Ten or more counts support this clonotype. The antigen remains unidentified. The TCRbeta library was prepared with unique molecular identifiers. MiXCR, applied by TCRdb to the PCR reads, yields one record per CDR3 protein. The sample consists of around 190,000 distinct CDR3 sequences, roughly 6.6% of them appearing once. The sample consisted of PBMCs, taken before TCRalphabeta/CD19-depleted stem cell transplant. The clonotype comes from a boy aged 2 to 9 with acute lymphoblastic leukemia, due to receive a stem cell transplant.

CDR3 sequence (DNA): TGCAGTGCTAGAGGTCGCACATCGTTGTGGGAGCAGTTCTTC. It translates to CSARGRTSLWEQFF. The chain carries TRBV20-1 and TRBJ2-1, with D unclear. V was trimmed by 1 base and J by 10 bases, leaving 17 bases between them. The length of the CDR3 is 14 residues. Germline V lookup: CDR1 DFQATT, CDR2 SNEGSKA (reference sequence).